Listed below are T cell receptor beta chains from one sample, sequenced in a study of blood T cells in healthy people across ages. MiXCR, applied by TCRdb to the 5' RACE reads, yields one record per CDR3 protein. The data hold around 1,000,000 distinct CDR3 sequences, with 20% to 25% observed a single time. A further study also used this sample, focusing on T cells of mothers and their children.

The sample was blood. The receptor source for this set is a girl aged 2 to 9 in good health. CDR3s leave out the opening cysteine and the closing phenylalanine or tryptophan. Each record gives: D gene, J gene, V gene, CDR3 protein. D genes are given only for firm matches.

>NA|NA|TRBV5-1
ASSLALIGNEQF
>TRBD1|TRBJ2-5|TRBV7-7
ASSLSSRDRVAQETQY
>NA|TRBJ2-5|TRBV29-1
SVGPRDLGETQY
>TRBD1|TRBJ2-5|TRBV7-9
ASSVPGQLVETQY
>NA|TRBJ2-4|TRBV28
ASTSDNKNIQY
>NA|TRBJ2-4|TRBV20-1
SARDGPRGAKNIQY
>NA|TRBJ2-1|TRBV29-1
SVGGDRYNEQF
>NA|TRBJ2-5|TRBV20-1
SAEMRGLQETQY
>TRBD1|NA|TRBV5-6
ASSFRDRGLETQY
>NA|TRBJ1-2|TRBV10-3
AIGEYGYT
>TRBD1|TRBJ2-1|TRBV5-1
ASSFWTGVNEQF
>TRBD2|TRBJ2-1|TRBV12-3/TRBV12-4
ASSWDYIYNEQF
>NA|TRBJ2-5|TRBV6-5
ASSKYGVGETQY
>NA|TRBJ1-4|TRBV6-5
ASSYIGDNEKLF
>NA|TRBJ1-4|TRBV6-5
ASSYSPTRLLFEKLF
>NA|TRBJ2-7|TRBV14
ASRFRDSYEQY
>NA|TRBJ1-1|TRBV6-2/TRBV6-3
ASSFALENPRGF
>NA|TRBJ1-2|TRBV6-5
ASSYSSGQASGYT
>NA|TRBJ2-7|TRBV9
ASSGAGYEQY
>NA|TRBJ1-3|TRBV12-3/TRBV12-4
ASSFGVGDTIY
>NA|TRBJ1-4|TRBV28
ASSQPRSDRLF
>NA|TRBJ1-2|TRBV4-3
ASSQDAGTWGYT
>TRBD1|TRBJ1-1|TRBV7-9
AIRQGVGTEAF
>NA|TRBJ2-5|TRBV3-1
ASSQGTIQETQY
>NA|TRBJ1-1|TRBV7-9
ASSYIQGRYTEAF
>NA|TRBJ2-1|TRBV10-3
AISEFAEGSYNEQF
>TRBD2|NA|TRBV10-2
ASRLAGGSLGEQF
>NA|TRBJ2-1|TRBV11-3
ASSLVFGGQGNEQF
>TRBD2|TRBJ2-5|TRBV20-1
SAEGGERNQETQY
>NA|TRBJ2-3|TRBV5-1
ASSLYAGRGTDTQY
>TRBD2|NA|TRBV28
ASRIAGGTNEQY
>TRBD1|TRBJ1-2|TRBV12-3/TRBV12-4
ASSPRGQANYGYT
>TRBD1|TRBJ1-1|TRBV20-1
SARGTGLGFEAF
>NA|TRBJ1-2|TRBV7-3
ASSPYNNMGVGYT
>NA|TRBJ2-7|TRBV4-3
ASSQEEGRYEQY
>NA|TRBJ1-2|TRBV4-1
ASSPPDSTNYGYT
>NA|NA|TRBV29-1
SVSLGGAVEQY
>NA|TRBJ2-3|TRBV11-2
ASSLVSLLALGTDTQY
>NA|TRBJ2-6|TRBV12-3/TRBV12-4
ASSYRISGANVLT
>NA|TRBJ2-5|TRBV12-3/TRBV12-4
ACSWVGIQETQY
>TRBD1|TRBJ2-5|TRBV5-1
ASSLQGVVETQY
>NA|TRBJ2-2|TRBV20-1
SAHGLSGELF
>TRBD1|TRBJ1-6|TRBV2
ASRRTLGQAYSPLH
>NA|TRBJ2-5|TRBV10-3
AISGGQEGETQY